What follows is one TCR beta chain and its context. The target antigen is unknown. The same CDR3 arises from other DNA sequences in this sample as well. Assay: immunoSEQ multiplex PCR; the TCRdb copy retains only in-frame clones and omits some. In the table there are more than 80,000 clones, less than 90% of which are singletons. The data belong to a study of graft-versus-host responses after intestinal transplantation. V was trimmed by 0 bases and J by 4 bases, leaving 1 base between them. Germline V gives CDR1 MNHNS, CDR2 SASEGT. CDR3 length: 11 amino acids. Study outcomes and limitations: Researchers found GvH clones in recipient marrow, and some showed up first in ileum or blood.

Sequenced here: unstimulated CD8+ T cells sorted from spleen or lymph node cells, sampled before intestinal transplant. This chain joins TRBV6-1 and TRBJ2-7; D is undetermined. This receptor was identified in a human donor who received an intestinal transplant. In DNA form, the CDR3 reads TGTGCCAGCAGTGAAGCTTACGAGCAGTACTTC. Amino acid sequence: CASSEAYEQYF.